Detailed here is one TCR beta chain. This specimen belongs to a study of blood T cell repertoires in COVID-19. Study information: Sample material is recorded as cDNA or gDNA derived from T cells, B-cell-depleted T cells, or PBMCs.

Study processing details: The authors estimated nucleated cell counts from reference gene primer amplification. The table came from immunoSEQ multiplex PCR; TCRdb's copy has only in-frame clones and leaves some out. For V, J and clone size, that table is used; D and trimming come from the DNA. The sample holds 150,000 to 200,000 clones, approximately 80% seen once. The junction had 7 bases not matched to a gene; V was cut back by 4 bases and J by 2 bases. Germline V gene lookup returns CDR1 KGHSH and CDR2 LQKENI. The CDR3 has 16 amino acids. The sequence derives from a woman older than 75 with acute or convalescent COVID-19. The gene calls are TRBV18 and TRBJ2-3, with 9 bases aligning to TRBD2. The material sequenced was peripheral blood. The CDR3 is CASSRGGGASTDTQYF. Here the CDR3 DNA reads TGTGCCAGCTCACGTGGCGGGGGGGCCTCCACAGATACGCAGTATTTT.